The present T cell receptor beta chain was sequenced within a study of beta chain features in type 1 diabetes. General observations from the study: Fewer insertions but more deletions were seen at VDJ junctions in type 1 diabetes patients.

Since all of the isolated RNA was reverse transcribed, expressed TCRB transcripts were what got sequenced. The data were produced by immunoSEQ multiplex PCR, yet TCRdb's version contains in-frame clones alone and is incomplete. The sample includes around 170,000 clones, 7.5% to 9.5% seen only once; the top ten take approximately 2.2%. This CDR3 has 14 amino acids. Germline V gives CDR1 LNHDA, CDR2 SQIVND (reference sequence). Unmatched junction bases numbered 4, after V lost 5 bases and J lost 7 bases. A remark on this clone: Its antigen is currently unknown.

This receptor was taken from a woman between 18 and 30 years old in good health. Sequenced sample: central memory CD4+ T cells from blood. The rearrangement links TRBV19 to TRBJ2-2; 10 bases fit TRBD1. CDR3 sequence reads: CASSPTGGFGELFF. The CDR3 DNA reads TGTGCCAGTAGTCCGACAGGGGGCTTCGGGGAGCTGTTTTTT. The full variable domain, its missing parts supplied by reference TRBV19 and TRBJ2-2, is DGGITQSPKYLFRKEGQNVTLSCEQNLNHDAMYWYRQDPGQGLRLIYYSQIVNDFQKGDIAEGYSVSREKKESFPLTVTSAQKNPTAFYLCASSPTGGFGELFFGEGSRLTVL.